This TCR beta chain is drawn from a study of blood T cell repertoires in COVID-19. Background on the study: PBMCs, B-cell-depleted T cells, or T cells were the source of the cDNA or gDNA that made up the material.

Germline V gives CDR1 SGHKS, CDR2 YYEKEE (reference sequence). V was shortened by 1 base and J by 6 bases, with 14 bases between the two germline ends. The CDR3 sequence is 14 residues long. The assay was immunoSEQ multiplex PCR, and TCRdb's table has in-frame clones only and misses some. Of roughly 250,000 clones in the sample, approximately 85% were seen once. Participants spanned ages 18 to 89 years and resided in 20 to 30 US areas. Cohort 3 donors counted as recovered after two negative PCRs, clearance, or resolved symptoms. This TCR derives from a woman in her fifties or sixties who had recovered from COVID-19. The chain uses TRBV5-5 and TRBJ2-7; D is ambiguous. Sequencing was done on a sample of PBMCs or T cells enriched from blood (not recorded which). Written as DNA, the CDR3 is TGTGCCAGCAGCTTGATCTTATCTTCGGGCGAGCAGTACTTC. This gives the protein CASSLILSSGEQYF.